This is a list of T cell receptor beta chains from one sample in a study of cytomegalovirus exposure and HLA in healthy donors. Profiled with immunoSEQ multiplex PCR; TCRdb holds only in-frame clones, not every one. The sample yields about 120,000 clones, 50% to 75% seen once. Sequencing used PBMCs. The receptors were gathered from a woman between 35 and 50 years old in good health and CMV-seropositive. CDR3s leave out the opening cysteine and the closing phenylalanine or tryptophan. Each record gives: J gene, V gene, D gene, clone size, CDR3 protein. D genes are given only for firm matches. Expanded clones are given a class, and other clones once, few, many or no size at all.

TRBJ2-7,TRBV29-1,TRBD1,NA,SFVRQGASEQY
TRBJ1-5,TRBV4-1,TRBD1,few,ASSQEQGAGNQPQH
TRBJ2-6,TRBV18,NA,NA,ASSPGGAGANVLT
TRBJ1-2,TRBV20-1,NA,NA,SARGSGGYT
TRBJ1-2,TRBV7-9,NA,NA,ASSLGTANYGYT
TRBJ1-5,TRBV6-6,NA,once,ASSSRTDISNQPQH
TRBJ2-7,TRBV2,TRBD2,NA,ASSDRLAGVEQY
TRBJ1-1,TRBV6-1,NA,few,ASSPKGHLNTEAF
TRBJ2-5,TRBV19,NA,few,ASSISGAGGTQY
TRBJ1-2,TRBV9,TRBD1,few,ASSPGTEANYGYT
TRBJ2-5,TRBV11-2,NA,NA,ASSLVESSWETQY
TRBJ2-3,TRBV5-8,NA,few,ASSLGRTDTQY
TRBJ2-5,TRBV19,NA,NA,ASSPSLGGWGETQY
TRBJ2-7,TRBV7-2,TRBD2,NA,ASSLDPSGRTYEQY
TRBJ1-2,TRBV19,NA,NA,ASMGQANYGYT
TRBJ1-1,TRBV12-5,NA,NA,ASGLDTRGVRGVNTEAF
TRBJ2-5,TRBV9,NA,NA,ASSVGPPSGETQY
TRBJ2-1,TRBV7-3,TRBD2,NA,ASSFLAGGAGNEQF
TRBJ1-3,TRBV5-1,TRBD1,NA,ASSAGQGSGNTIY
TRBJ1-2,TRBV12-5,NA,NA,ASGLQTGNYGYT
TRBJ1-1,TRBV11-2,TRBD1,NA,ASRTNLGQGIEAF
TRBJ2-2,TRBV9,NA,NA,ASSVQGLNTGELF
TRBJ1-4,TRBV18,TRBD1,NA,ASSPLEQGHEKLF
TRBJ1-5,TRBV6-5,TRBD1,few,ASSSTGGSNQPQH
TRBJ1-5,TRBV7-2,TRBD1,NA,ASHGQGGQPQH
TRBJ2-7,TRBV2,NA,NA,ASSPQAWSEQY